This TCR beta chain was recorded in a study of cytomegalovirus exposure and HLA in healthy donors. PCR used 60 Vbeta primers and 13 Jbeta primers. Per the study methods: Later reanalysis found about 78 million unique TCR beta chains, around 10 million of them shared. Only in-frame clones appear in the TCRdb table, and some are missing; sequencing was by immunoSEQ multiplex PCR. V and J calls and clone size are copied from that table; D and trimming were computed from the DNA. The table includes 150,000 to 200,000 clones, 65% to 80% detected once. From germline, CDR1 is SGHRS and CDR2 YFSETQ. The CDR3 consists of 12 residues. The V end lost 4 bases, the J end lost 9 bases, and 14 bases lay between the germline ends. Overall study findings and caveats: For presence/absence analyses, sequencing depth was assumed to be roughly uniform across donors.

This clone was observed a few times. Its antigen is still unknown. The gene calls are TRBV5-1 and TRBJ2-7; D gene uncertain. The specimen sequenced was PBMCs. The source is a man aged 18-30 years in good health and CMV-seropositive. The CDR3 loop is CASSPGPLRQYV. The CDR3 DNA is TGCGCCAGCAGCCCTGGGCCGTTACGGCAGTACGTC.